This T cell receptor beta chain was obtained from a study of CD8+CD57+ T cells in acquired aplastic anemia. Genomic DNA, serving as template, underwent TCR beta VDJ and CDR3 profiling. Via MiXCR, TCRdb re-called the reads, giving one row per CDR3 protein. The sample includes about 160,000 distinct CDR3 sequences, approximately 40% of them seen just once. CDR3 size: 15 residues. With 5 bases removed from V and 3 bases from J, the gap between germline ends came to 17 bases. Germline lookup yields CDR1 SGHRS and CDR2 YFSETQ. Whole-study results and caveats: Between the patient and control groups, CD8+ Simpson's diversity did not differ significantly.

This clonotype was recorded at least ten times. Its antigen is unidentified. V usage is TRBV5-1 and J usage is TRBJ2-5; D possibly corresponds to TRBD2 (6 bases). The clonotype originates from a human donor in good health. Sequenced: sorted CD4+, CD8+, or CD8+CD57+ T cells (not recorded which) from PBMCs. This CDR3 is CASSALGGAKETQYF. The CDR3 coding sequence is TGCGCCAGCAGTGCCCTCGGGGGAGCTAAAGAGACCCAGTACTTC.